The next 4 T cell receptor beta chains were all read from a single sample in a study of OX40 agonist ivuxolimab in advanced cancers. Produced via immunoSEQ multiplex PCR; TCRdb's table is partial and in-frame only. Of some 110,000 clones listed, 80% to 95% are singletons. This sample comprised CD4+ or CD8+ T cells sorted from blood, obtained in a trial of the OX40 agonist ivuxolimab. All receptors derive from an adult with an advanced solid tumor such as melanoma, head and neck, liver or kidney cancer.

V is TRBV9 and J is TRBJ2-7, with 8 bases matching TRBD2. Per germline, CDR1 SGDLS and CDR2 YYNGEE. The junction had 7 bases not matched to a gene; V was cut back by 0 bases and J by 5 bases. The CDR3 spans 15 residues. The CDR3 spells CASSVAGTRGDEQYF. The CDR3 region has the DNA TGTGCCAGCAGCGTAGCAGGGACTAGGGGCGACGAGCAGTACTTC.

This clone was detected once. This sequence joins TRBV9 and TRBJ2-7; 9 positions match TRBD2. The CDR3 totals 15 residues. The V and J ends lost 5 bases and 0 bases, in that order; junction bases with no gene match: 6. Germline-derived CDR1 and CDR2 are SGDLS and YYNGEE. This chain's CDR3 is CASSSLAGVSYEQYF. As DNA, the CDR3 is TGTGCCAGCAGTTCATTAGCGGGGGTCTCCTACGAGCAGTACTTC.

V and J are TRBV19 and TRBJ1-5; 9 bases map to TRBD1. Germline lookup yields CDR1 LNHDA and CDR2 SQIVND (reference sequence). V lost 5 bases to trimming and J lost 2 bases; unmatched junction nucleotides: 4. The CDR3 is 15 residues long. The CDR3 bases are TGTGCCAGTAGTCCCAGGACAGGGGGCAATCAGCCCCAGCATTTT. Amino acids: CASSPRTGGNQPQHF. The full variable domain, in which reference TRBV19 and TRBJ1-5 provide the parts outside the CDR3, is DGGITQSPKYLFRKEGQNVTLSCEQNLNHDAMYWYRQDPGQGLRLIYYSQIVNDFQKGDIAEGYSVSREKKESFPLTVTSAQKNPTAFYLCASSPRTGGNQPQHFGDGTRLSIL.

The CDR3 sequence is CASSLMGLVDTQYF. The CDR3 nucleotides are TGTGCCAGCAGCTTAATGGGACTTGTAGATACGCAGTATTTT. The chain recombines TRBV7-3 with TRBJ2-3, with a weak D call TRBD2 (6 bases). Germline loops: CDR1 SGHTA, CDR2 FQGTGA. This CDR3 contains 14 residues. The V and J ends lost 1 base and 5 bases respectively, with 10 bases between them.